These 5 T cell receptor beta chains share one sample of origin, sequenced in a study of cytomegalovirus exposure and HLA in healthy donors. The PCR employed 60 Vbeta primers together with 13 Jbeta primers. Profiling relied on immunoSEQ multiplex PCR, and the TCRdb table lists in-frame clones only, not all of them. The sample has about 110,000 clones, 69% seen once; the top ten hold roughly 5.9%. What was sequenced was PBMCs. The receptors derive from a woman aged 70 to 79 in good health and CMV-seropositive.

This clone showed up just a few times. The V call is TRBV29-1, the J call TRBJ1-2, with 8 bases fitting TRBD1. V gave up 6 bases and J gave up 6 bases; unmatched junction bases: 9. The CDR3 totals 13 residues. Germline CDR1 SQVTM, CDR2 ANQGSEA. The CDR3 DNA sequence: TGCAGCGTCTCCTCGGACAGGGACCATGGCTACACCTTC. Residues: CSVSSDRDHGYTF.

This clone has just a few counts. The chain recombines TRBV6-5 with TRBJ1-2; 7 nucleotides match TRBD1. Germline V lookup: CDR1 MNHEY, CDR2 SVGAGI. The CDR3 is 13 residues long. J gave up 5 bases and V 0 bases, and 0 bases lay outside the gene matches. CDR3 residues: CASSYSRGYGYTF. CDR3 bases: TGTGCCAGCAGTTACTCCAGGGGGTATGGCTACACCTTC.

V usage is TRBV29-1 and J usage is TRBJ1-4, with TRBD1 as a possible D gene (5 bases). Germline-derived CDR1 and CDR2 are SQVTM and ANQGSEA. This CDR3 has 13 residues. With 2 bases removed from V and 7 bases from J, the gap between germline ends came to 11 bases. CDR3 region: CSVERDGGEKLFF. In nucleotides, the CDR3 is TGCAGCGTTGAAAGGGACGGGGGTGAAAAACTGTTTTTT. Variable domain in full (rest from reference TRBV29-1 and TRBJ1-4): SAVISQKPSRDICQRGTSLTIQCQVDSQVTMMFWYRQQPGQSLTLIATANQGSEATYESGFVIDKFPISRPNLTFSTLTVSNMSPEDSSIYLCSVERDGGEKLFFGSGTQLSVL.

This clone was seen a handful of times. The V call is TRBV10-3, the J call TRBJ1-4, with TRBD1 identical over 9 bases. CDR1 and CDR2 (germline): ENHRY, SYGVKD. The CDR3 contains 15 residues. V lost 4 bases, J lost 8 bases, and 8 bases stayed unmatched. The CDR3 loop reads CAISAGGQGREKLFF. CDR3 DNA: TGTGCCATCAGTGCTGGGGGACAGGGAAGGGAAAAACTGTTTTTT.

The CDR3 DNA sequence: TGTGCCAGCAAGACAGGGGGCGCGGCTGAAGCTTTCTTT. Its protein is CASKTGGAAEAFF. The J gene is TRBJ1-1, the V gene TRBV25-1, with 10 positions matching TRBD1. Unmatched junction bases numbered 5, after V lost 7 bases and J lost 6 bases. CDR1 MGHDK and CDR2 SYGVNS come from the germline V gene. This CDR3 region has 13 residues.